This TCR beta chain was found in a study of T cells in narcolepsy. This table comes from immunoSEQ multiplex PCR, and its TCRdb copy is limited to in-frame clones, with some not included. The table lists around 34,000 clones, 79% of them singletons. This CDR3 comprises 13 residues. The ends were cut back, 1 base at V and 6 bases at J, with 7 bases in the middle. Germline CDR1 SGHDN, CDR2 FVKESK. Sequenced: memory (CD45RA-) CD4+ T cells from blood. This sequence originates from a human donor in good health. The rearrangement uses TRBV14 and TRBJ2-1; no firm D call. This CDR3 reads CASSQVNANEQFF. Here the CDR3 DNA reads TGTGCCAGCAGCCAAGTTAACGCCAATGAGCAGTTCTTC.